Shown below are 4 T cell receptor beta chains from a single sample sequenced in a study of EBV T-cell therapy then PD-1 blockade in nasopharyngeal carcinoma. Treatment given: AdE1-LMPpoly-expanded autologous EBV-specific T-cell therapy followed by anti-PD-1 nivolumab. The antigens for these receptors are not known. The assay was immunoSEQ multiplex PCR, and TCRdb's table has in-frame clones only and misses some. The data contain tens of thousands of clones, approximately 83% of them singletons. This specimen was CD8+ T cells from blood, taken at day -245 from a patient whose treatment included autologous EBV-specific T cells and nivolumab. The receptors here all came from a man aged 40-49 years with nasopharyngeal carcinoma.

V is TRBV6-1 and J is TRBJ2-2; D possibly corresponds to TRBD2 (6 bases). Germline values: CDR1 MNHNS, CDR2 SASEGT. The V end was cut by 1 base, the J end by 7 bases, with 7 bases between. The CDR3 has 13 residues. CDR3 amino acids: CASSEGEVGELFF. CDR3 coding DNA: TGTGCCAGCAGTGAAGGGGAGGTCGGGGAGCTGTTTTTT.

The rearrangement links TRBV27 to TRBJ2-3; D might be TRBD2 (7 bases). CDR3 length: 16 residues. V was clipped by 2 bases and J by 2 bases, with 14 bases between them. The germline gives CDR1 MNHEY, CDR2 SMNVEV (reference sequence). CDR3 nucleotide sequence: TGTGCCAGCAGTTTAGCCCGGGGGGCTAACACAGATACGCAGTATTTT. This translates into CASSLARGANTDTQYF.

The chain employs TRBV5-5 and TRBJ2-7; D is undetermined. This CDR3 has 13 residues. Germline CDR1 and CDR2: SGHKS and YYEKEE (reference sequence). V gave up 2 bases and J gave up 3 bases, with 9 bases separating them. This CDR3 is CASSFPLGYEQYF. For the CDR3, the DNA is TGTGCCAGCAGCTTTCCCCTAGGCTACGAGCAGTACTTC. Full variable domain (remainder filled in from reference TRBV5-5 and TRBJ2-7): DAGVTQSPTHLIKTRGQQVTLRCSPISGHKSVSWYQQVLGQGPQFIFQYYEKEERGRGNFPDRFSARQFPNYSSELNVNALLLGDSALYLCASSFPLGYEQYFGPGTRLTVT.

The rearrangement joins TRBV10-3 to TRBJ1-1; weak D call: TRBD1 (6 bases). The V and J ends lost 0 bases and 1 base respectively, with 12 bases between them. The CDR3 consists of 16 residues. Per the germline V gene, CDR1 is ENHRY and CDR2 is SYGVKD. The CDR3 DNA follows: TGTGCCATCAGTGAGTCGCCCAAGACAGGGAACACTGAAGCTTTCTTT. It encodes CAISESPKTGNTEAFF.